These T cell receptor beta chains were read from a single sample in a study of HIV-infected patients and healthy controls. TCRdb passed the 5' RACE reads through MiXCR, listing each CDR3 protein once. The table shows 4,000 to 4,500 distinct CDR3 sequences, with around 9% occurring only once. Sequenced material: blood, taken during antiretroviral therapy. These receptors were obtained from an adult with HIV infection. Each CDR3 is given with its conserved first and last residue. The D gene is left open where the match is weak. Rows give clone size only sometimes, using once, few, many, or a class for an expanded clone.

v_gene	d_gene	abundance	j_gene	CDR3aa	CDR3nt
TRBV20-1	TRBD2	medium-sized	TRBJ2-1	CSAMSSGGYNEQFF	TGCAGTGCTATGTCTAGCGGGGGATACAATGAGCAGTTCTTC
TRBV7-2	TRBD1	many	TRBJ2-7	CASSLVWTGTHEQYF	TGTGCCAGCAGCTTAGTGTGGACAGGGACCCACGAGCAGTACTTC
TRBV20-1	NA	many	TRBJ2-3	CSASPGRGGVDTQYF	TGCAGTGCTTCGCCCGGCAGGGGCGGAGTAGATACGCAGTATTTT
TRBV20-1	TRBD2	NA	TRBJ2-7	CSAPHLAGGNYEQYF	TGCAGTGCGCCCCACCTAGCGGGGGGTAACTACGAGCAGTACTTC
TRBV5-5	NA	NA	TRBJ2-7	CASSLTNGAYEQYF	TGTGCCAGCAGCTTAACAAACGGGGCCTACGAGCAGTACTTC
TRBV20-1	NA	few	TRBJ2-3	CSAARTDTQYF	TGCAGTGCCGCGAGGACAGATACGCAGTATTTT
TRBV7-2	NA	many	TRBJ2-7	CASSLEGPSGDEQYF	TGTGCCAGCAGCTTAGAAGGTCCTTCAGGCGACGAGCAGTACTTC
TRBV5-1	TRBD2	NA	TRBJ2-2	CASSGLVLAGSTGELFF	TGCGCCAGCAGCGGCCTTGTTCTAGCGGGGAGTACCGGGGAGCTGTTTTTT
TRBV7-3	NA	large	TRBJ2-1	CASSLIASGGRNEQFF	TGTGCCAGCAGCTTAATAGCGTCAGGGGGGAGGAATGAGCAGTTCTTC
TRBV7-2	TRBD2	many	TRBJ2-5	CASSLAGGVERTQYF	TGTGCCAGCAGCCTAGCGGGGGGGGTTGAGCGGACCCAGTACTTC
TRBV7-2	TRBD2	many	TRBJ2-3	CASSLRSGGSTDTQYF	TGTGCCAGCAGCTTACGTAGCGGGGGAAGTACAGATACGCAGTATTTT
TRBV5-1	NA	many	TRBJ2-5	CASSLVTLASEETQYF	TGCGCCAGCAGCTTGGTTACACTGGCGTCCGAAGAGACCCAGTACTTC
TRBV4-1	NA	NA	TRBJ1-3	CASSQAGAGNTIYF	TGCGCCAGCAGCCAAGCAGGGGCTGGAAACACCATATATTTT
TRBV6-5	NA	many	TRBJ2-7	CASSYSRQGQAYEQYF	TGTGCCAGCAGTTACTCTCGGCAGGGGCAGGCCTACGAGCAGTACTTC
TRBV7-9	TRBD1	many	TRBJ2-7	CASRTGTGTEQYF	TGTGCCAGCAGAACCGGGACAGGGACCGAGCAGTACTTC
TRBV20-1	NA	many	TRBJ2-2	CSARWNTGELFF	TGCAGTGCTAGATGGAACACCGGGGAGCTGTTTTTT
TRBV19	NA	medium-sized	TRBJ2-4	CASQDSVANIQYF	TGTGCCAGTCAAGACAGTGTCGCCAACATTCAGTACTTC
TRBV6-6	NA	few	TRBJ2-5	CASSKQGTQETQYF	TGTGCCAGCAGTAAACAGGGGACTCAAGAGACCCAGTACTTC
TRBV25-1	NA	NA	TRBJ2-7	CASSPDQEGLYNEQYF	TGTGCCAGCAGTCCCGACCAAGAAGGGCTTTATAACGAGCAGTACTTC
TRBV13	TRBD2	medium-sized	TRBJ2-1	CASSYGGYNEQFF	TGTGCCAGCAGTTACGGGGGGTACAATGAACAGTTCTTC
TRBV6-6	NA	NA	TRBJ1-2	CASGTASYGYTF	TGTGCCAGTGGAACAGCCTCCTATGGCTACACCTTC
TRBV11-1	NA	many	TRBJ2-3	CASSSIRDPITDTQYF	TGTGCCAGCAGCTCAATCCGGGACCCCATCACAGATACGCAGTATTTT
TRBV20-1	NA	many	TRBJ2-7	CSARESTRGYYEQYF	TGCAGTGCTAGAGAATCGACAAGGGGGTACTACGAGCAGTACTTC
TRBV2	NA	many	TRBJ2-1	CASMEGQFPYNEQFF	TGTGCCTCAATGGAGGGGCAATTCCCCTACAATGAGCAGTTCTTC
TRBV20-1	NA	NA	TRBJ1-1	CSAHSWDTEAFF	TGCAGTGCCCACAGCTGGGACACTGAAGCTTTCTTT
TRBV10-3	TRBD1	many	TRBJ1-2	CATGAGQGAFGYTF	TGTGCCACTGGCGCGGGACAGGGGGCTTTTGGCTACACCTTC